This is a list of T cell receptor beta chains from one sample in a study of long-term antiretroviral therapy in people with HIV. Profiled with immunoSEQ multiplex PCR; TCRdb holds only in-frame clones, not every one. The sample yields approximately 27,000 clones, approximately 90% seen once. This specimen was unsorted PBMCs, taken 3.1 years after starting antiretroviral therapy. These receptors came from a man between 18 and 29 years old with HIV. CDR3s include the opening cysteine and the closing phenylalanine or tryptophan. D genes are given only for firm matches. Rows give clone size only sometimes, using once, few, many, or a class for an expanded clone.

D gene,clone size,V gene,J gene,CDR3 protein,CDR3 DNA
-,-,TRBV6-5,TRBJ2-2,CASSLPTGELFF,TGTGCCAGCAGCTTACCAACCGGGGAGCTGTTTTTT
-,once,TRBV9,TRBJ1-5,CASSVGQSNQPQHF,TGTGCCAGCAGCGTAGGACAGAGCAATCAGCCCCAGCATTTT
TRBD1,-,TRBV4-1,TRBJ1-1,CASSLRGRAAADTGGLEAFF,TGCGCCAGCAGCCTAAGAGGCAGAGCAGCCGCAGACACAGGGGGATTAGAAGCTTTCTTT
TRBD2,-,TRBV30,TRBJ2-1,CACRGRLGEQFF,TGTGCCTGCCGCGGGAGATTGGGTGAGCAGTTCTTC
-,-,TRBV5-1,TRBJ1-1,CASGGPGTTNTEAFF,TGCGCCAGCGGCGGACCCGGGACAACGAACACTGAAGCTTTCTTT
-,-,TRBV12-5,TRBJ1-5,CASGPVMPQHF,TGTGCTAGTGGTCCCGTCATGCCCCAGCATTTT
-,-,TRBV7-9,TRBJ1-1,CASSLGIGMNTEAFF,TGTGCCAGCAGCTTAGGGATAGGGATGAACACTGAAGCTTTCTTT
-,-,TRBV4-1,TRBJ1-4,CASTLMGIGGDEKLFF,TGCGCCAGCACCCTGATGGGGATCGGGGGCGATGAAAAACTGTTTTTT
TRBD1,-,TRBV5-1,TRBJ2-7,CASSLGGSGQGWYEQYF,TGCGCCAGCAGCTTGGGGGGGTCCGGACAGGGTTGGTACGAGCAGTACTTC
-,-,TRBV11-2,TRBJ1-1,CASSLDGGEAFF,TGTGCCAGCAGCTTAGATGGAGGAGAAGCTTTCTTT
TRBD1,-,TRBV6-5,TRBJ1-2,CASSSLVTGDVGYTF,TGTGCCAGCAGTTCTCTGGTGACAGGGGACGTTGGCTACACCTTC
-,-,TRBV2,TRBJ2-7,CASEIGGDYEQYF,TGTGCCAGCGAAATAGGGGGAGACTACGAGCAGTACTTC
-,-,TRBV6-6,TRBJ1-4,CASSQDRGGEKLFF,TGTGCCAGCAGCCAGGACCGAGGTGGGGAAAAACTGTTTTTT
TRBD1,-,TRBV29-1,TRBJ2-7,CSVEDRGVHEQYF,TGCAGCGTGGAGGACAGGGGAGTCCACGAGCAGTACTTC
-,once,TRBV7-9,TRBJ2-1,CASSHEGGEQFF,TGTGCCAGCAGCCACGAGGGAGGTGAGCAGTTCTTC
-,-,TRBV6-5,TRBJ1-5,CASSYGPGRNQPQHF,TGTGCCAGCAGTTACGGGCCCGGACGGAATCAGCCCCAGCATTTT
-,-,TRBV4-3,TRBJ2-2,CASSQAVDTRNTGELFF,TGCGCCAGCAGCCAAGCTGTGGACACAAGGAACACCGGGGAGCTGTTTTTT
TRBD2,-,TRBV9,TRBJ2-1,CASSGGSSEQFF,TGTGCCAGCTCTGGCGGGAGTAGTGAGCAGTTCTTC
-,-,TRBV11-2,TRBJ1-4,CASSFSEKLFF,TGTGCCAGCAGCTTCAGTGAAAAACTGTTTTTT
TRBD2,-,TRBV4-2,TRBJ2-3,CASSPRGTAGGPGSTDTQYF,TGTGCCAGCAGCCCGAGGGGTACAGCGGGAGGGCCGGGGAGCACAGATACGCAGTATTTT